One sample yielded the 20 T cell receptor beta chains listed below, sequenced in a study of identical twins. Via MiXCR, TCRdb re-called the 5' RACE reads, giving one row per CDR3 protein. The sample carries some 760,000 distinct CDR3 sequences, around a sixth recorded once. The same sample was also used in a study of T cells expressing NK-cell markers.

Sample: PBMCs. These receptors came from a young woman in good health.

The rearrangement joins TRBV20-1 to TRBJ2-2; D not resolved. Germline CDR1 and CDR2: DFQATT and SNEGSKA (reference sequence). The CDR3 is made up of 13 amino acids. V was cut by 0 bases and J by 7 bases, with 9 bases left in between. This CDR3 is CSARDLGYGELFF. Here the CDR3 DNA reads TGCAGTGCTAGAGATCTGGGTTACGGGGAGCTGTTTTTT.

The chain couples TRBV12-3 or TRBV12-4 to TRBJ1-3; TRBD1 is a possible D gene (6 bases). The CDR3 consists of 16 residues. V lost 5 bases to trimming and J lost 0 bases, with 14 bases between them. CDR3 protein: CASSAYRVGSGNTIYF. CDR3 nucleotide sequence: TGTGCCAGCAGTGCCTACAGGGTAGGCTCTGGAAACACCATATATTTT.

J is TRBJ2-1 and V is TRBV20-1; TRBD2 matches at 11 bases. CDR3 length equals 16 residues. CDR1 is DFQATT and CDR2 is SNEGSKA in the germline V gene (reference sequence). Trimming cost V 6 bases and J 8 bases; bases outside gene matches: 15. The CDR3 DNA reads TGCAGTGCCCTTCCTGCAACTAGCGGGAGCGTTGATGAGCAGTTCTTC. The encoded protein is CSALPATSGSVDEQFF.

This clonotype was found a few times. This chain links TRBV12-3 or TRBV12-4 with TRBJ2-2; D is possibly TRBD1 (6 bases). Trimming pared 5 bases from V and 7 bases from J, leaving 14 bases between. The CDR3 runs 14 residues. DNA of the CDR3: TGTGCCAGCAGTGTACAGGGTTTTATCGGGGAGCTGTTTTTT. It yields the protein CASSVQGFIGELFF.

This clonotype appeared a few times. Its ends do not fully match the called genes, so a read error is possible. V usage is TRBV20-1 and J usage is TRBJ2-1; 7 nucleotides match TRBD2. This CDR3 region has 10 residues. Germline V gene lookup returns CDR1 DFQATT and CDR2 SNEGSKA (reference sequence). CDR3 residues: CAGEYNEQFF. The DNA of the CDR3 is TGTGCGGGAGAATACAATGAGCAGTTCTTC.

This chain joins TRBV12-3 or TRBV12-4 and TRBJ1-2; unclear D gene. This CDR3 is built from 14 residues. Trimming removed 7 bases at V and 6 bases at J, with 18 bases between. The CDR3, as DNA: TGTGCCAGCAAAATCGCGATCGCTGGTGATGGCTACACCTTC. This encodes CASKIAIAGDGYTF.

This clonotype has more than one count but fewer than ten. This chain joins TRBV12-3 or TRBV12-4 and TRBJ1-5; D call uncertain. The CDR3 spans 12 residues. Trimming left V 6 bases short and J 4 bases short, with 7 bases between. The CDR3 DNA reads as TGTGCCAGCAGCATCAGGAATCAGCCCCAGCATTTT. As protein: CASSIRNQPQHF.

The chain recombines TRBV6-1 with TRBJ2-3; 10 nucleotides line up with TRBD2. The J segment lost 2 bases and the V segment lost 4 bases, leaving 6 bases of the junction unmatched. Germline V gene data show CDR1 as MNHNS and CDR2 as SASEGT. The CDR3 consists of 16 residues. CDR3 DNA sequence: TGTGCCAGCAGTGCATGGACTAGCGGATCCACAGATACGCAGTATTTT. It is translated as CASSAWTSGSTDTQYF.

J is TRBJ2-2 and V is TRBV29-1, with no clear D. Between the trimmed V and J ends, which lost 3 bases and 1 base, there was a span of 6 bases. From germline, CDR1 is SQVTM and CDR2 ANQGSEA. The CDR3 is 13 residues long. CDR3 region: CSVDTGNTGELFF. The CDR3 nucleotides read TGCAGCGTTGATACTGGGAACACCGGGGAGCTGTTTTTT.

This clonotype turned up a few times. The V gene is TRBV6-1, the J gene TRBJ2-1, with 9 positions matching TRBD1. V dropped 5 bases and J dropped 3; count of bases not matched to a gene: 5. Per the germline V gene, CDR1 is MNHNS and CDR2 is SASEGT. The CDR3 is 15 residues long. For the CDR3, the DNA is TGTGCCAGCAGTAAGGGACAGGGAATCTACAATGAGCAGTTCTTC. Its protein product is CASSKGQGIYNEQFF.

DNA of the CDR3: TGCAGTGCCTCCAGGGGACAGGGTACCTACGAGCAGTACTTC. This encodes CSASRGQGTYEQYF. The rearrangement uses TRBV20-1 and TRBJ2-7; TRBD1 matches 9 bases. Germline V lookup: CDR1 DFQATT, CDR2 SNEGSKA (reference sequence). The CDR3 has 14 amino acids. J was trimmed by 2 bases and V by 6 bases; bases with no gene match: 8.

The gene calls are TRBV10-3 and TRBJ2-1; 7 bases match TRBD2. This CDR3 contains 13 residues. Germline trimming cut 7 bases from V and 5 bases from J; bases unmatched to any gene: 5. CDR1 is ENHRY and CDR2 is SYGVKD in the germline V gene. DNA of the CDR3: TGTGCCATCAAGGAGCGGGATAACAATGAGCAGTTCTTC. It encodes CAIKERDNNEQFF.

The J gene is TRBJ2-1, the V gene TRBV12-3 or TRBV12-4; D gene unclear. Trimming left V 6 bases short and J 7 bases short, with 13 bases between. There are 13 residues in the CDR3. The CDR3 sequence is CASSPLPWNEQFF. The CDR3 nucleotides are TGTGCCAGCAGCCCCCTTCCATGGAATGAGCAGTTCTTC.

This chain connects TRBV7-2 to TRBJ2-1; D unresolved. The V end was cut by 3 bases, the J end by 2 bases, with 11 bases between. Germline CDR1 SGHTA, CDR2 FQGNSA. This CDR3 comprises 15 residues. The CDR3 DNA follows: TGTGCCAGCAGCTTCGTTGCAGCTACCTACAATGAGCAGTTCTTC. Translating gives CASSFVAATYNEQFF.

CDR3 sequence (DNA): TGTGCCAGCAGTTTAGGTATTTTGAACACTGAAGCTTTCTTT. It yields the protein CASSLGILNTEAFF. J is TRBJ1-1 and V is TRBV27; no reliable D call. Germline loops: CDR1 MNHEY, CDR2 SMNVEV (reference sequence). Trimming took 2 bases from V and 0 from J, leaving 7 bases between them. The CDR3 sequence is 14 residues long.

This clonotype was detected only a few times. The rearrangement joins TRBV7-2 to TRBJ2-7, with no clear D. Germline V gives CDR1 SGHTA, CDR2 FQGNSA. The CDR3 loop spans 14 amino acids. Trimming cost V 1 base and J 2 bases, with 9 bases left between them. Written as DNA, the CDR3 is TGTGCCAGCAGCTTAGGCTGGGTCCCCTACGAGCAGTACTTC. It translates to CASSLGWVPYEQYF.

This rearrangement joins TRBV7-8 to TRBJ2-1, with TRBD2 matching 10 bases. CDR1 is SGHVS and CDR2 is FQNEAQ in the germline V gene. This CDR3 region has 15 residues. J gave up 5 bases and V 5 bases, and 6 bases lay outside the gene matches. CDR3 amino acids: CASSLLAGADNEQFF. CDR3 nucleotides: TGTGCCAGCAGCCTCCTAGCGGGGGCGGACAATGAGCAGTTCTTC.

The chain recombines TRBV29-1 with TRBJ1-2, with 10 nucleotides matching TRBD1. Germline CDR1 reads SQVTM; CDR2 reads ANQGSEA. The CDR3 extends over 14 amino acids. The ends lost 6 bases at V and 8 bases at J; junction bases unmatched: 12. CDR3 sequence reads: CSVRGSGQGLGYTF. As DNA, the CDR3 is TGCAGCGTGCGCGGCTCGGGACAGGGGTTGGGCTACACCTTC.

The sample holds a few counts of this clonotype. The V gene is TRBV6-5, the J gene TRBJ2-7; 7 bases map to TRBD2. V was clipped by 2 bases and J by 3 bases; unmatched bases: 1. Germline assignment: CDR1 MNHEY and CDR2 SVGAGI. The CDR3 has 13 amino acids. The CDR3 loop is CASSYAGDYEQYF. The DNA for the CDR3 is TGTGCCAGCAGTTACGCGGGGGACTACGAGCAGTACTTC.

This clonotype showed up just a few times. The chain combines TRBV12-3 or TRBV12-4 with TRBJ2-5, with D uncertain. This CDR3 region has 14 residues. The V gene lost 3 bases and the J gene lost 2 bases, with 10 bases spanning the gap. The CDR3 bases are TGTGCCAGCAGTTTCGACCAGACACAAGAGACCCAGTACTTC. Translating gives CASSFDQTQETQYF.